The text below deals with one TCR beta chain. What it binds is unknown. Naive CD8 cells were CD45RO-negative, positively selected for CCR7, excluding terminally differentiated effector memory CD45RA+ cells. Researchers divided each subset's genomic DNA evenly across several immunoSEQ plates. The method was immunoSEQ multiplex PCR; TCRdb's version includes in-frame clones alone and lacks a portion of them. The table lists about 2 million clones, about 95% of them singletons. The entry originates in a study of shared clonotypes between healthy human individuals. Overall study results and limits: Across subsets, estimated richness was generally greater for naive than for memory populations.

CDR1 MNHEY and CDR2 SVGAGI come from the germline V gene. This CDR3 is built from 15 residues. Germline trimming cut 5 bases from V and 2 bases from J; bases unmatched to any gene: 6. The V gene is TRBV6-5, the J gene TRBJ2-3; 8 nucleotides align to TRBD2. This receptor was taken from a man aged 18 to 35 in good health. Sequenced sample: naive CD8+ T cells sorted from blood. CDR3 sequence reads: CASSQGLGITDTQYF. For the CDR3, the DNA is TGTGCCAGCAGTCAGGGACTAGGTATCACAGATACGCAGTATTTT.